This record covers a single TCR beta chain. The data are from a study of blood T cell repertoires in COVID-19. Study details: Both acute and convalescent COVID-19 samples were obtained from the United States, Italy and Spain. PBMCs, B-cell-depleted T cells, or T cells were the source of the cDNA or gDNA that made up the material.

Study processing details: Researchers report that nucleated cell counts were estimated from reference gene primer amplification. Only in-frame clones appear in the TCRdb table, and some are missing; sequencing was by immunoSEQ multiplex PCR. Clonal size and the V and J genes are those of that table, whereas D and trimming came from the DNA. This table holds 96,000 or so clones, roughly 79% found once. The CDR3 runs to 13 residues. Trimming pared 3 bases from V and 6 bases from J, leaving 11 bases between. Germline V gene sequence: CDR1 KGHDR, CDR2 SFDVKD. Seattle's cohort entered during active infection and was followed longitudinally.

The specimen was peripheral blood. This receptor was obtained from a man aged 80 or over with COVID-19, enrolled during active disease. The J gene is TRBJ2-7, the V gene TRBV24-1; D unresolved. The CDR3, as DNA: TGTGCCACCAGTGATAGCGTATCTGCCGAGCAGTACTTC. Translated, it gives CATSDSVSAEQYF.